This is a list of T cell receptor beta chains from one sample in a study of blood T cell repertoires in COVID-19. TCRdb keeps only in-frame clones here, not all; method: immunoSEQ multiplex PCR. The table shows about 80,000 clones, with around nine tenths occurring only once. The sample comprised peripheral blood. Receptors originate from a man between 65 and 80 years old with active or convalescent COVID-19. CDR3s include the opening cysteine and the closing phenylalanine or tryptophan. A D gene is named only where the DNA matches it firmly. Some rows mark clone size as missing; the rest say once, few, many or name a class of expanded clone.

V gene	J gene	D gene	clone size	CDR3 length	CDR3 protein	CDR3 DNA
TRBV30	TRBJ1-2	TRBD1	NA	15	CAWSVRGQGEVGYTF	TGTGCCTGGAGTGTACGAGGACAGGGCGAAGTTGGCTACACCTTC
TRBV9	TRBJ2-1	TRBD2	NA	14	CASSVAGGPNEQFF	TGTGCCAGCAGCGTAGCGGGGGGGCCCAATGAGCAGTTCTTC
TRBV19	TRBJ2-1	TRBD2	once	15	CASSRPGGLHNEQFF	TGTGCCAGTAGCCGCCCGGGGGGGCTTCACAATGAGCAGTTCTTC
TRBV5-1	TRBJ1-5	TRBD1	NA	14	CASSPDRATQPQHF	TGCGCCAGCAGCCCGGACAGGGCCACTCAGCCCCAGCATTTT
TRBV18	TRBJ1-4	NA	NA	15	CASSPPAGSDEKLFF	TGTGCCAGCTCACCACCAGCGGGGTCGGATGAAAAACTGTTTTTT
TRBV18	TRBJ1-2	TRBD1	NA	14	CASSSDRGRGGYTF	TGTGCCAGCTCATCGGACAGGGGGCGTGGAGGCTACACCTTC
TRBV5-4	TRBJ1-2	TRBD1	NA	15	CASSFGDRELGGYTF	TGTGCCAGCAGCTTCGGTGACAGGGAGCTAGGTGGCTACACCTTC
TRBV18	TRBJ1-4	NA	NA	13	CASSLGIGEKLFF	TGTGCCAGCTCACTCGGGATAGGTGAAAAACTGTTTTTT
TRBV7-9	TRBJ2-3	TRBD2	NA	19	CASSLGLAGALSGTDTQYF	TGTGCCAGCAGCTTAGGACTAGCGGGGGCCTTAAGTGGCACAGATACGCAGTATTTT
TRBV25-1	TRBJ2-7	TRBD1	NA	15	CASSVPTGNSYEQYF	TGTGCCAGCAGTGTGCCGACAGGGAATTCCTACGAGCAGTACTTC
TRBV27	TRBJ1-5	TRBD1	NA	16	CASSLLPPDRNQPQHF	TGTGCCAGCAGTTTACTCCCCCCGGACAGGAATCAGCCCCAGCATTTT
TRBV28	TRBJ1-2	TRBD1	NA	14	CASRTRTGGKSYTF	TGTGCCAGCAGGACCCGGACAGGGGGCAAAAGCTACACCTTC
TRBV11-2	TRBJ1-2	NA	few	15	CASSLDWTDVYGYTF	TGTGCCAGCAGCTTAGATTGGACAGATGTATATGGCTACACCTTC
TRBV5-1	TRBJ1-1	TRBD1	NA	14	CASSGGQGNTEAFF	TGCGCCAGCAGCGGGGGACAGGGGAACACTGAAGCTTTCTTT
TRBV5-6	TRBJ2-1	TRBD2	NA	15	CASSYGGGSYNEQFF	TGTGCCAGCAGCTATGGCGGGGGGTCCTACAATGAGCAGTTCTTC
TRBV25-1	TRBJ1-2	NA	NA	12	CASSELTGGYTF	TGTGCCAGCAGTGAACTGACAGGAGGCTACACCTTC
TRBV9	TRBJ2-6	NA	NA	13	CASSVEDEASLTF	TGTGCCAGCAGCGTAGAGGATGAGGCCAGCCTGACTTTC
TRBV24-1	TRBJ1-5	NA	NA	15	CATSDLGQASQPQHF	TGTGCCACCAGTGATTTGGGGCAGGCGTCTCAGCCCCAGCATTTT
TRBV11-2	TRBJ2-7	TRBD1	NA	13	CASSRDRGYEQYF	TGTGCCAGCAGTAGGGACAGGGGCTACGAGCAGTACTTC
TRBV28	TRBJ1-2	NA	NA	14	CASSPGSANYGYTF	TGTGCCAGCAGTCCGGGGTCTGCTAACTATGGCTACACCTTC
TRBV6-5	TRBJ1-1	TRBD1	once	14	CASSYSRQGLGAFF	TGTGCCAGCAGTTACTCCCGACAGGGTTTGGGAGCTTTCTTT
TRBV19	TRBJ2-6	NA	few	15	CASEEGSSGANVLTF	TGTGCCAGTGAGGAGGGAAGCTCTGGGGCCAACGTCCTGACTTTC
TRBV6-4	TRBJ1-3	NA	NA	12	CASRRDGNTIYF	TGTGCCAGCAGGAGAGATGGAAACACCATATATTTT
TRBV5-4	TRBJ1-2	NA	NA	14	CASSLSRQPVGYTF	TGTGCCAGCAGCTTATCCAGGCAGCCCGTGGGCTACACCTTC
TRBV7-2	TRBJ1-1	NA	NA	16	CASSLVGGIMNTEAFF	TGTGCCAGCAGCTTAGTGGGCGGGATAATGAACACTGAAGCTTTCTTT
TRBV6-2/TRBV6-3	TRBJ2-2	NA	few	17	CASSYSTRIASTGELFF	TGTGCCAGCAGTTACTCGACGCGGATCGCGAGCACCGGGGAGCTGTTTTTT
TRBV5-1	TRBJ2-1	TRBD2	NA	16	CASSPSGGNSYNEQFF	TGCGCCAGCAGCCCTAGCGGGGGGAACTCCTACAATGAGCAGTTCTTC
TRBV2	TRBJ2-7	NA	NA	14	CAITTPVPGSEQYF	TGTGCCATCACAACCCCGGTTCCGGGGAGCGAGCAGTACTTC
TRBV21-1	TRBJ1-6	NA	NA	14	CASIPGQGNSPLHF	TGTGCCAGCATTCCCGGACAGGGGAATTCACCCCTCCACTTT
TRBV11-3	TRBJ2-1	TRBD2	NA	15	CASSLHGGKNNEQFF	TGTGCCAGCAGCTTACACGGGGGGAAAAACAATGAGCAGTTCTTC
TRBV3-1/TRBV3-2	TRBJ2-2	TRBD1	few	16	CASSQPTGANTGELFF	TGTGCCAGCAGCCAACCGACAGGGGCTAACACCGGGGAGCTGTTTTTT
TRBV2	TRBJ1-1	NA	NA	13	CASLLLGDTEAFF	TGTGCCAGCCTCCTCCTTGGAGACACTGAAGCTTTCTTT